Below, 9 T cell receptor beta chains from the same sample are listed, as sequenced in a study of CD8+ T cells in alopecia areata. The sequencing template was cDNA reverse transcribed from extracted RNA. TCRdb keeps only in-frame clones here, not all; method: immunoSEQ multiplex PCR. The profile shows about 190,000 clones, less than 65% of them singletons. The treatment was: oral pan-JAK inhibitor, 5-10 mg twice daily. Sequences were derived from CD4+ T cells sorted from blood, sampled at week 24, from a patient treated with tofacitinib. These receptors originate from a human donor with alopecia areata.

This clone has only a few counts. This chain links TRBV28 with TRBJ1-5; D is ambiguous. The CDR3 has 12 residues. Germline V gives CDR1 MDHEN, CDR2 SYDVKM. Trimming took off 1 base at V and 7 bases at J, with 5 bases between the two ends. The CDR3 nucleotides are TGTGCCAGCAGTTTATTGCGGCAGCCCCAGCATTTT. It yields the protein CASSLLRQPQHF.

The chain is built from TRBV9 and TRBJ2-7; 8 bases map to TRBD1. The CDR3 consists of 15 residues. Germline V gives CDR1 SGDLS, CDR2 YYNGEE. Trimming at V came to 3 bases and at J to 0 bases, leaving 5 bases not matched to a gene. The CDR3 reads CASSEGQASSYEQYF. The CDR3, as DNA: TGTGCCAGCAGCGAGGGACAGGCGAGCTCCTACGAGCAGTACTTC. Together with reference TRBV9 and TRBJ2-7, the CDR3 gives the full variable domain: DSGVTQTPKHLITATGQRVTLRCSPRSGDLSVYWYQQSLDQGLQFLIQYYNGEERAKGNILERFSAQQFPDLHSELNLSSLELGDSALYFCASSEGQASSYEQYFGPGTRLTVT.

For the CDR3, the DNA is TGCGCCAGCAGACAGGGCACATATGGCTACACCTTC. Amino acid sequence: CASRQGTYGYTF. The J gene is TRBJ1-2, the V gene TRBV4-1; D is possibly TRBD1 (6 bases). Trimming removed 6 bases at V and 5 bases at J, with 10 bases between. Germline V lookup: CDR1 MGHRA, CDR2 YSYEKL. The CDR3 covers 12 residues.

CDR3 sequence: CSVEPGGGYEQYF. The CDR3, as DNA: TGCAGCGTTGAACCCGGGGGCGGCTACGAGCAGTACTTC. The chain links TRBV29-1 to TRBJ2-7, with D perhaps being TRBD1 or TRBD2 (6 bases each). V was clipped by 2 bases and J by 3 bases, with 11 bases between them. Per germline, CDR1 SQVTM and CDR2 ANQGSEA. The CDR3 consists of 13 residues.

Here the CDR3 DNA reads TGTGCCAGCAGCTTACGGTCGGGGGGGCACACAGATACGCAGTATTTT. Protein product: CASSLRSGGHTDTQYF. The chain carries TRBV7-2 and TRBJ2-3; TRBD2 matches 8 bases. Germline CDR1 reads SGHTA; CDR2 reads FQGNSA. V shed 2 bases, J shed 2 bases, and the junction held 6 bases outside the gene matches. This CDR3 is 16 amino acids long.

This clone was counted only a few times. The gene calls are TRBV7-2 and TRBJ2-6; D might be TRBD1 or TRBD2, each matching 5 bases. Germline assignment: CDR1 SGHTA and CDR2 FQGNSA. Deletions cut 5 bases from V and 0 bases from J, with 14 bases between. The CDR3 spans 17 residues. The CDR3 DNA reads as TGTGCCAGCAGCCCTGTGGTCGGGACCTCTGGGGCCAACGTCCTGACTTTC. Amino acid sequence: CASSPVVGTSGANVLTF.

This clone showed up just a few times. The chain employs TRBV4-3 and TRBJ2-7; perhaps TRBD1 as D (6 bases). CDR3 length equals 14 residues. In germline, CDR1 is LGHNA, CDR2 YSLEER. V lost 2 bases and J 1 base, leaving 9 bases between the germline ends. CDR3: CASSQNTGSYEQYF. The CDR3 coding sequence is TGCGCCAGCAGCCAAAATACAGGGTCCTACGAGCAGTACTTC.

CDR3 sequence: CASSGTVQGYEQYF. The DNA for the CDR3 is TGTGCCAGCAGTGGGACAGTCCAAGGGTACGAGCAGTACTTC. The rearrangement links TRBV6-5 to TRBJ2-7, with 7 positions matching TRBD1. The germline V gene encodes CDR1 MNHEY and CDR2 SVGAGI. The trim removed 5 bases at V and 4 bases at J, leaving 8 bases unmatched. This CDR3 is built from 14 residues.

This clone came up a few times. The chain joins TRBV27 to TRBJ1-4; perhaps TRBD1 as D (5 bases). The germline CDR1 and CDR2 sequences are MNHEY and SMNVEV (reference sequence). The CDR3 is 15 residues long. V dropped 3 bases and J dropped 3 bases, with 11 bases sitting between them. The CDR3 loop reads CASSFRDRANEKLFF. As DNA, the CDR3 is TGTGCCAGCAGTTTCCGGGACCGAGCTAATGAAAAACTGTTTTTT.